Included here is one T cell receptor beta chain sequence, with context. The target of this receptor is not known. Per-base quality was not reported, and no clone a single base away is much larger than it. The sample comes from a study of blood T cells in healthy people across ages (dated by TCRdb to 2013 to 2016). About the full investigation: In model experiments, template switching captured roughly one uniquely barcoded TCR beta cDNA molecule for every two T cells. Age-related changes in TCR beta repertoire diversity were measured in the study by deep sequencing normalized with unique cDNA molecular identifiers. The donors were split into four age groups: young (average around 16 years), middle-aged (39), aged (more than 60) and long-lived (82). Donors of different ages were randomly distributed across sequencing lanes to avoid experimental bias. For two donors (one aged 18 to 29 and one aged 80 or older), the study analyzed two additional independent replicas of 1 million unique cDNA reads from the same blood draw. Summary of the overall study and its limitations: Because the CMV infection status of the donors was unknown, age-related changes in expanded clonotypes may potentially have been confounded. A strong correlation was found between observed TCR beta diversity and the percentage of naive T cells measured by flow cytometry. Total diversity estimates from one million sequenced T cells were considered lower bounds and underestimates. Bulk unsorted PBMC profiling prevented conclusive comparison of naive and antigen-experienced compartments. As age increased, observed TCR beta diversity per million T cells dropped in a roughly linear way, and a significant reduction was already evident by age roughly 36. Compared with the aged group, the long-lived group had more naive CD4+ T cells, fewer expanded clones and increased TCR diversity, suggesting age selection.

The cysteine opens and the phenylalanine closes a CDR3 of 15 amino acids. Of the read, only the CDR3 DNA is kept; its 45 bases are in frame from base 1. CDR1 and CDR2, looked up from the germline V gene (reference sequence), are DFQATT and SNEGSKA. V drops 0 bases and J drops 0 bases, leaving 12 bases in between. Libraries were prepared through 5' RACE. A second PCR of roughly 7 to 12 cycles was run with a J-beta primer mix and a sample-barcoded 5' primer. A unique molecular identifier was introduced onto each TCR beta cDNA molecule by a template-switch 5' adaptor carrying 12 random nucleotides. At least 2.5 million CDR3-containing paired-end reads were obtained from each sample. The Mint cDNA synthesis kit, primed by a TRBC-specific oligonucleotide, was used to synthesize first-strand cDNA from all RNA. All cDNA was treated with uracil-DNA glycosylase and then went through a first 18-cycle PCR with the universal primers M1SS and BC2_uni_R. The original methods were these. For normalization, 1 million high-quality reads, each with a distinct molecular identifier, were randomly selected from each sample. Instead of being binned into consensus sequences, reads with shared molecular identifiers were discarded. MiTCR, run with a Q25 quality threshold and the strictest error-elimination algorithm, handled CDR3 identification, clonotype clustering and error correction. A nonparametric unseen species model with Euler transformation was used to estimate a lower bound on total TCR beta diversity. TCRdb reworked the public reads: Q25 trimming with fastp, MiXCR clone assembly, productive beta chains retained. Entries are consolidated by CDR3 protein sequence, retaining the most common genes and DNA. It is TCRdb's table, rather than the study itself, that gives the V and J calls and clone size. The sample table holds approximately 2,000,000 distinct CDR3 sequences, of which roughly 43% were seen once. The ten largest clones add up to more than 20% of the sample.

Donors were 39 systemically healthy Caucasian individuals from Russia aged 6 to 90 years. Roughly 9.5 milliliters of peripheral blood were drawn from each donor into EDTA-treated Vacutainer tubes. PBMCs were isolated by Ficoll-Paque density-gradient centrifugation, with at least 7 million obtained per sample. Trizol reagent was used to extract total RNA from the PBMCs, yielding at least 6 micrograms per sample. Naive CD45RAhigh/CD27high T cell percentages were measured by flow cytometry on a PBMC aliquot from every donor. The TCR was taken from a human donor in good health. Sequenced: blood. The chain was built from TRBV20-1 and TRBJ2-7; the D gene is perhaps TRBD1, on 6 matching bases. The CDR3 is CSARDRTAGSYEQYF. The DNA is TGCAGTGCTAGAGATCGGACAGCCGGCTCCTACGAGCAGTACTTC.